The subject of this entry is one TCR beta chain. What this receptor recognizes is not known. Qualities for individual bases were not recorded, and no much larger clone is one base off. The data stem from a study of blood T cell dynamics during melanoma immunotherapy (TCRdb year 2020). Regarding the study in general: The patients had metastatic melanoma and were given first-line pembrolizumab or nivolumab plus ipilimumab as standard of care in the United Kingdom. To identify early correlates of response, the study profiled peripheral T cell receptor repertoires in patients with metastatic melanoma before and after one cycle of checkpoint inhibitor therapy. The training cohort consisted of consecutive patients, while an additional independent group of patients from the same centre was pooled to form an external validation set.

For this chain, trimming is 0 bases at the V end and 0 bases at the J end, and the number of junction bases without a gene match is 3. Counted from cysteine to phenylalanine, this CDR3 has 15 amino acids. The retained sequence is limited to the CDR3, 45 bases, with the frame set at the first base. For CDR1 and CDR2, the germline V gene (reference sequence) lists SGHKS and YYEKEE. General study outcomes and caveats: The study could not determine whether the T cell clones driving repertoire changes were melanoma-specific or reflected general immune activation. The relatively small sample size was acknowledged as something that could potentially limit how far the results can be generalized. Unlike progressors, patients who went on to achieve disease control showed a bifurcated reorganization of the PBMC repertoire at W3, with either increased clonality or increased diversity.

The time point label, as the study defines it: week 3, after first cycle of checkpoint inhibitor. Blood samples were taken at two points: before treatment (T0) and at week 3 (W3), which came after the first cycle of checkpoint blockade. Except for two patients with rapid clinical progression, response was assessed 12 weeks after the first infusion by RECIST 1.1; disease control meant complete response, partial response or stable disease. Patients with prior systemic cancer treatment, concomitant immunosuppressant therapy or synchronous other active malignancies were excluded. Both bulk PBMC and plasma cell-free DNA were sequenced for TCR beta so that circulating cells and T cell turnover could be tracked. Lymphoprep and SepMate tubes were used to isolate PBMC from blood, and red cell lysis was then performed. DNA from PBMC and sorted T cell subsets was extracted with QIAamp DNA Blood Mini kits.

Every bulk PBMC sample had a fixed 350 ng of DNA loaded. TCR beta CDR3 sequences were amplified from genomic DNA with the immunoSEQ TCRb Assay kit following manufacturer instructions. The KAPA Library Quantification Kit for Illumina platforms was used to quantify pooled libraries by qPCR. Pooled libraries were sequenced on an Illumina NextSeq 500, clustered at about 0.55-1.2 pM. In the authors' own workflow: TCR data were analyzed with immunoSEQ ANALYZER and the R LymphoSeq package. A rearrangement efficiency score was calculated as productive divided by the sum of productive and non-productive CDR3 sequences. Clonality was measured with the Gini coefficient and diversity with the Renyi index at alpha=1, compared pairwise between timepoints within each patient. Clonal relatedness, based on an edit distance of 3, and repertoire similarity, based on the Bhattacharyya coefficient, were both computed in LymphoSeq. To classify response, a linear discriminant analysis based on week-3 changes in clonality and diversity was built with the R MASS and caret packages. As stored in TCRdb, this immuneACCESS dataset retains in-frame rearrangements with V and J assigned. A fraction of the clones does not appear; measured against another copy, unresolved V genes explain less than half of the discrepancy, and the remainder lacks a known reason. The V and J calls and clone size were taken over from that table, and D and trimming were inferred from the DNA. This sample is represented by over 9,000 clones; 70% to 90% of them were singletons. The ten largest clones take up less than 7% of the sample.

Specimen: blood, collected from a patient treated with checkpoint blockade. The rearrangement combines TRBV5-5 with TRBJ2-7, with 7 junctional bases fitting TRBD1. The TCR was taken from a human donor with melanoma. DNA sequence: TGTGCCAGCAGCTTGGGCAGGGGGACCTCCTACGAGCAGTACTTC. Translated, it reads CASSLGRGTSYEQYF.